This entry features one T cell receptor beta chain sequence. The data were obtained in a study of blood T cell repertoires in COVID-19. Sequencing used immunoSEQ multiplex PCR; TCRdb keeps in-frame clones, though not all of them. The sample contains about 140,000 clones, about 81% of which appear only once. The CDR3 has 12 residues. With 5 bases removed from V and 8 bases from J, the gap between germline ends came to 10 bases. Germline-derived CDR1 and CDR2 are SEHNR and FQNEAQ (reference sequence). The sequencing sample was made of peripheral blood. This chain uses TRBV7-9 with TRBJ2-1; no clear D. The sequence derives from a woman older than 75 with acute or convalescent COVID-19. The CDR3 is CASSGRLHEQFF. The CDR3 DNA is TGTGCCAGCAGCGGTAGATTGCATGAGCAGTTCTTC.